Listed below are T cell receptor beta chains from one sample, sequenced in a study of T cells in Graves' hyperthyroidism and ophthalmopathy. TCRdb ran MiXCR on the multiplex PCR reads and lists one entry per CDR3 protein. The table has more than 500,000 distinct CDR3 sequences, 15% to 20% seen once. Material: blood. The receptors derive from a woman in her twenties or thirties with Graves' hyperthyroidism. The CDR3 runs from the conserved cysteine through the conserved F or W. A D gene is named only where the DNA matches it firmly. Not every row has a clone size; where given, it reads once, few, many or a size class.

j_call v_call clone_size d_call cdr3_nt cdr3_aa
TRBJ1-1 TRBV11-2 many - TGTGCCAGCAGAGAGGGGTTGGGGTCCGGCGGGAGTTACACTGAAGCTTTCTTT CASREGLGSGGSYTEAFF
TRBJ2-7 TRBV7-3 - - TGTGCCAGCAGCTTAACATCTAGCGTGATCGACGAGCAGTACTTC CASSLTSSVIDEQYF
TRBJ2-5 TRBV4-1 few TRBD1 TGCGCCAGCAGCCAGGACCCCGGGACAGCCCAAGAGACCCAGTACTTC CASSQDPGTAQETQYF
TRBJ2-7 TRBV7-8 many - TGTGCCAGCAGCTTAGATAGGAGGTCCTACGAGCAGTACTTC CASSLDRRSYEQYF
TRBJ1-3 TRBV27 few - TGTGCCAGCAGCCGGCAGGGTGCTGGAAACACCATATATTTT CASSRQGAGNTIYF
TRBJ1-1 TRBV29-1 many - TGCAGCGTGGTGTTGGCTAACACTGAAGCTTTCTTT CSVVLANTEAFF
TRBJ1-1 TRBV20-1 - - TGCAGTGCTAGAGACGTAGACAGAGGGAACACTGAAGCTTTCTTT CSARDVDRGNTEAFF
TRBJ2-2 TRBV12-3/TRBV12-4 many - TGTGCCAGCAGTTTAACGGAGTCCGGCGGGGAGCTGTTTTTT CASSLTESGGELFF
TRBJ2-7 TRBV4-2 - TRBD2 TGTGCCAGCAGCCAGGTTTCTAGCGGGAGTGGGTGGAGGGAGCAGTACTTC CASSQVSSGSGWREQYF
TRBJ2-7 TRBV7-9 many - TGTGCCAGCAGCCCAGCCGGGACCGCCTTGAGCGAGCAGTACTTC CASSPAGTALSEQYF
TRBJ1-1 TRBV29-1 many - TGCAGCGTTGTGAACACTGAAGCTTTCTTT CSVVNTEAFF
TRBJ2-5 TRBV28 many - TGTGCCAGCACCCAGGGACGCGGAAGGGGGAAGACCCAGTACTTC CASTQGRGRGKTQYF
TRBJ1-2 TRBV7-8 many - TGTGCCAGCAGCTTCGGTTTAACAGACTATGGCTACACCTTC CASSFGLTDYGYTF
TRBJ2-4 TRBV20-1 - - TGCAGTGCTAGACCCCGACCTGGACTAGCCAAAAACATTCAGTACTTC CSARPRPGLAKNIQYF
TRBJ1-5 TRBV27 few TRBD1 TGTGCCAGCAGTTATACAGGGGGAAGCAATCAGCCCCAGCATTTT CASSYTGGSNQPQHF
TRBJ2-7 TRBV5-1 - TRBD2 TGCGCCAGCAGCTTGGCTCTAGCGGACTTAGAGCAGTACTTC CASSLALADLEQYF